The clone carrying this T cell receptor (beta chain) was counted only a few times. The source of the sample is a study of blood T cells in healthy people across ages. CDR1 and CDR2 from the germline V gene are MNHEY and SVGAGI. V lost 0 bases and J 1 base, leaving 7 bases between the germline ends. This CDR3 spans 14 amino acids. The authors ran a second PCR of roughly 6 to 12 cycles using a sample-barcoded 5' primer and a J-beta primer mix. TCRdb fed the 5' RACE reads into MiXCR, producing one record per CDR3 protein. The profile shows roughly 1.5 million distinct CDR3 sequences, around 40% of them singletons.

The clonotype was recovered from a woman aged 18-29 years in good health. The V call is TRBV6-5, the J call TRBJ2-7; D uncertain. Sample: blood. CDR3 region: CASSYSRQSYEQYF. CDR3 in DNA: TGTGCCAGCAGTTACTCGAGGCAATCCTACGAGCAGTACTTC.